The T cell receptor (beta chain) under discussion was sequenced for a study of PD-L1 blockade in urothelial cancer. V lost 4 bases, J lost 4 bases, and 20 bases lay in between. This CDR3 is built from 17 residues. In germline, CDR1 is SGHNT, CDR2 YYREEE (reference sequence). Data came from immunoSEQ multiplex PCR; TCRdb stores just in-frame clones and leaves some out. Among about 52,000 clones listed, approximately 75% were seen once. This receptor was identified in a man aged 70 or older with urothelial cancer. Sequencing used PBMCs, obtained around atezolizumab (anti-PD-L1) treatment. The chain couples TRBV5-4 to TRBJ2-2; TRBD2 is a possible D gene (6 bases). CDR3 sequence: CASSPYRAGLGTGELFF. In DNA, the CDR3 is TGTGCCAGCAGCCCCTATAGGGCGGGATTAGGCACCGGGGAGCTGTTTTTT.